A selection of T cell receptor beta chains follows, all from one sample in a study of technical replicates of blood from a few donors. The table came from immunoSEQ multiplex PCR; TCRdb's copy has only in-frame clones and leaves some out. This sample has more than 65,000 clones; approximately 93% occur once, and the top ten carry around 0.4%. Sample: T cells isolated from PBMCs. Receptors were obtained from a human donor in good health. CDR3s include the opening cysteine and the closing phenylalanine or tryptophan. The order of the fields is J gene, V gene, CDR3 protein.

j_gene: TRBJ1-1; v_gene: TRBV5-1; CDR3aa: CASSLSGRWKTEAFF
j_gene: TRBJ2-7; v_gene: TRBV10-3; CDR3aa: CAISESLRQGEVLYEQYF
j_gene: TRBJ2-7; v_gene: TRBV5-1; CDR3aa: CASSSATGEQYF
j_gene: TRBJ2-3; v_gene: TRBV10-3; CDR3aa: CAISLTSGEGPDTQYF
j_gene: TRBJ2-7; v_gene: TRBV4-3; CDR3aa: CASSQLTGLAGLYEQYF
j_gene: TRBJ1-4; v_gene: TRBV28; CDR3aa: CASSQTPSNEKLFF
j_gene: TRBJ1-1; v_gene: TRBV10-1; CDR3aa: CASSQGIGTEAFF
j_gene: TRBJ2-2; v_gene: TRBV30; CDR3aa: CSGQGNTGELFF
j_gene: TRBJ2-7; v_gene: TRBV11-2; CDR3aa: CASSLQGAGEQYF
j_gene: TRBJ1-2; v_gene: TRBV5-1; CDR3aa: CASSLDAAAVNGYTF
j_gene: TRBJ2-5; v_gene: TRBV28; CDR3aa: CATARRGQTLETQYF
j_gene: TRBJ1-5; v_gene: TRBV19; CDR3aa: CASMGTGIIQPQHF
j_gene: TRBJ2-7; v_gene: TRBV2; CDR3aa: CASSRGQPPYEQYF
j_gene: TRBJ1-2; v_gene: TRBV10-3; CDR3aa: CAISERDREDGYTF
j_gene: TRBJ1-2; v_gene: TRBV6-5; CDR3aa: CASSYTTGKYGYTF